The 24 T cell receptor beta chains reported below all come from one sample, sequenced in a study of blood T cells in healthy people across ages. Using a J-beta primer mix together with a sample-barcoded 5' primer, a second PCR was run for 7 to 11 cycles. From the 5' RACE reads, TCRdb called clonotypes with MiXCR, one entry per CDR3 protein. The sample gives over a million distinct CDR3 sequences, around 43% of which show up once; over 15% is in the top ten. The sequenced sample consisted of blood. Receptors originate from a woman aged 55-75 years in good health.

This clonotype came up a few times. The J gene is TRBJ1-5, the V gene TRBV12-3 or TRBV12-4, with D possibly being TRBD1 (6 bases). The CDR3 sequence is 12 residues long. V was cut by 3 bases and J by 15 bases, with 15 bases left in between. In DNA form, the CDR3 reads TGTGCCAGCAGTTTCAGGGCAGGGGAGGGGCATTTT. Translating gives CASSFRAGEGHF.

J is TRBJ2-7 and V is TRBV3-1; D is unclear. The CDR3 totals 14 residues. The V gene's germline CDR1 is LGHDT and CDR2 YNNKEL (reference sequence). Trimming stripped 5 bases from V and 0 bases from J, with 11 bases between. DNA for the CDR3: TGTGCCAGCAGCGGAGCATTGGGCTCCTACGAGCAGTACTTC. Its translation is CASSGALGSYEQYF.

This clonotype was observed a few times. The chain joins TRBV18 to TRBJ1-5; a weak D match, TRBD1 (6 bases). The germline V gene encodes CDR1 KGHSH and CDR2 LQKENI. Trimming stripped 6 bases from V and 7 bases from J, with 19 bases between. The CDR3 extends over 15 amino acids. CDR3 DNA: TGTGCCAGCTCCCTTAAGACGGGGGCCGGGCAGCCCCAGCATTTT. It is translated as CASSLKTGAGQPQHF.

V gene TRBV19 combines with J gene TRBJ2-1, with D possibly matching TRBD1 (6 bases). The germline V and J ends were trimmed by 5 bases and 2 bases, with 13 bases remaining between them. The germline V gene encodes CDR1 LNHDA and CDR2 SQIVND (reference sequence). There are 15 residues in the CDR3. In nucleotides, the CDR3 is TGTGCCAGTAGTTTCCGGGACATTCCCTACAATGAGCAGTTCTTC. Its protein product is CASSFRDIPYNEQFF.

The chain joins TRBV20-1 to TRBJ2-5; TRBD1 aligns across 8 bases. Germline V gene sequence: CDR1 DFQATT, CDR2 SNEGSKA (reference sequence). The CDR3 has 16 amino acids. V was pared by 0 bases and J by 12 bases, with 18 bases of the junction left unmatched. The CDR3 sequence is CSARDLMQGAPYEKYF. The CDR3 DNA reads TGCAGTGCTAGAGATCTAATGCAGGGGGCACCCTACGAGAAGTACTTC.

This clonotype was picked up a small number of times. This chain joins TRBV7-2 and TRBJ2-7, with D unclear. The CDR3 sequence is 14 residues long. V lost 1 base and J lost 2, with 9 bases in between. Germline V gene data show CDR1 as SGHTA and CDR2 as FQGNSA. In DNA form, the CDR3 reads TGTGCCAGCAGCTTAGACGTAGGGCCCTACGAGCAGTACTTC. Translating it yields CASSLDVGPYEQYF. Full variable domain (missing parts from reference TRBV7-2 and TRBJ2-7): GAGVSQSPSNKVTEKGKDVELRCDPISGHTALYWYRQSLGQGLEFLIYFQGNSAPDKSGLPSDRFSAERTGGSVSTLTIQRTQQEDSAVYLCASSLDVGPYEQYFGPGTRLTVT.

This clonotype was observed at least ten times. One end of the junction does not line up with germline, which may come from a read error. The gene calls are TRBV29-1 and TRBJ1-2; TRBD1 matches at 8 bases. Germline lookup yields CDR1 SQVTM and CDR2 ANQGSEA. This CDR3 has 13 residues. Here the CDR3 reads CSVETDRGYRYTF. The CDR3 nucleotides are TGCAGCGTTGAAACCGACAGGGGCTATCGCTACACCTTC.

This clonotype was detected only a few times. The rearrangement links TRBV6-6 to TRBJ2-5; TRBD1 matches at 9 bases. The assigned J gene may be wrong: the sequence end matches TRBJ2-7 better. Germline values: CDR1 MNHNY, CDR2 SVGAGI (reference sequence). The CDR3 is made up of 15 amino acids. CDR3 nucleotides: TGTGCCAGCAGTCCGAGTGGGACAGGGAGATGCGAGCAGTACTTC. Encoded protein: CASSPSGTGRCEQYF.

Only one count was recorded for this clonotype. The chain links TRBV28 to TRBJ2-3, with D perhaps TRBD2 (7 bases). This CDR3 is built from 16 residues. The V end lost 2 bases, the J end lost 2 bases, and 14 bases lay between the germline ends. Germline V gene sequence: CDR1 MDHEN, CDR2 SYDVKM. The CDR3 is CASSLEAGQLTDTQYF. Here the CDR3 DNA reads TGTGCCAGCAGTTTAGAAGCGGGACAACTCACAGATACGCAGTATTTT.

In this sample, this clonotype turned up a few times. The rearrangement uses TRBV24-1 and TRBJ2-2; 14 bases line up with TRBD2. The CDR3 covers 19 residues. From germline, CDR1 is KGHDR and CDR2 SFDVKD. V lost 2 bases and J lost 7; bases outside the gene matches: 11. CDR3 sequence reads: CATSDSLTSGRARDGELFF. CDR3 nucleotides: TGTGCCACCAGTGATTCCCTGACTAGCGGGAGGGCCAGAGACGGGGAGCTGTTTTTT.

As DNA, the CDR3 is TGTGCCAGCAGTTACGCCGCCGATACTTATAGCAATCAGCCCCAGCATTTT. Translated: CASSYAADTYSNQPQHF. The J gene is TRBJ1-5, the V gene TRBV6-2 or TRBV6-3, with unresolved D. Trimming removed 2 bases at V and 0 bases at J, with 14 bases between. The CDR3 covers 17 residues. The germline CDR1 and CDR2 sequences are MNHEY and SVGEGT.

The V gene is TRBV4-1, the J gene TRBJ2-2; D not certain. CDR1 is MGHRA and CDR2 is YSYEKL in the germline V gene. Between the trimmed V and J ends, which lost 0 bases and 3 bases, there was a span of 11 bases. This CDR3 is built from 16 residues. Here the CDR3 reads CASSQDSSVYTGELFF. The CDR3 DNA reads as TGCGCCAGCAGCCAAGATTCCTCGGTCTACACCGGGGAGCTGTTTTTT.

The V gene is TRBV2, the J gene TRBJ2-5; 9 bases agree with TRBD2. The J call is in doubt because the DNA end fits TRBJ2-7 better. The germline V gene encodes CDR1 SNHLY and CDR2 FYNNEI. The length of the CDR3 is 15 residues. Here the CDR3 reads CASSSSSGVTYEQYF. CDR3 sequence (DNA): TGTGCCAGCAGTAGTTCTAGCGGGGTTACCTACGAGCAGTACTTC.

The chain couples TRBV27 to TRBJ2-5; D is unresolved. Trimming shortened V by 6 bases and J by 1 base, and 9 bases separated the two germline ends. The CDR3 length is 13 residues. Germline assignment: CDR1 MNHEY and CDR2 SMNVEV (reference sequence). The CDR3 reads CASSLQIQETQYF. The CDR3 DNA reads as TGTGCCAGCAGCTTACAAATCCAAGAGACCCAGTACTTC.

On this clonotype itself: A read error is possible here, since a much larger clone lies one base away. The chain has TRBV7-3 and TRBJ2-5, with D possibly being TRBD1 (6 bases). Between the trimmed V and J ends, which lost 2 bases and 11 bases, there was a span of 18 bases. This CDR3 is built from 14 residues. In germline, CDR1 is SGHTA, CDR2 FQGTGA. CDR3 in DNA: TGTGCCAGCAGCTTAGGGATGGGGGACAATGAGCAGTACTTC. Its translation is CASSLGMGDNEQYF.

The chain employs TRBV15 and TRBJ2-7; the D is unclear. This CDR3 spans 12 amino acids. Trimming took off 3 bases at V and 0 bases at J, with 3 bases between the two ends. CDR1 and CDR2 (germline): LNHNV, YYDKDF (reference sequence). The CDR3 nucleotides read TGTGCCACCAGCAGGGGCTCCTACGAGCAGTACTTC. Translation: CATSRGSYEQYF.

The genes are TRBV12-1 and TRBJ2-3; the table names TRBD1, a call not compared with the DNA. TRBV12-1 is a pseudogene locus. The CDR3 is 15 amino acids. CDR3: CASSPPAGRADTQYF. CDR3 nucleotide sequence: TGTGCCAGCAGCCCCCCTGCGGGAAGGGCAGATACGCAGTATTTT.

This clonotype was recorded at least ten times. The chain links TRBV29-1 to TRBJ2-1; tentatively, D is TRBD2 (6 bases). This CDR3 spans 13 amino acids. CDR1 and CDR2 from the germline V gene are SQVTM and ANQGSEA. Trimming stripped 5 bases from V and 2 bases from J, with 10 bases between. The CDR3 loop reads CSVLTRPYNEQFF. The CDR3, as DNA: TGCAGCGTTTTGACTAGGCCCTACAATGAGCAGTTCTTC.

This clonotype was observed a handful of times. The J gene is TRBJ2-7, the V gene TRBV3-1; TRBD1 agrees at 8 bases. The germline V gene encodes CDR1 LGHDT and CDR2 YNNKEL (reference sequence). The length of the CDR3 is 16 residues. V trimming: 0 bases; J trimming: 2 bases; junction bases outside the gene matches: 6. The CDR3 bases are TGTGCCAGCAGCCAAGAACTGGGACAGGTAACCTACGAGCAGTACTTC. This sequence encodes CASSQELGQVTYEQYF.

The chain couples TRBV7-2 to TRBJ2-1; 8 bases map to TRBD2. In germline, CDR1 is SGHTA, CDR2 FQGNSA. The V segment lost 1 base and the J segment 7 bases; nucleotides outside the gene matches: 12. There are 17 residues in the CDR3. CDR3 sequence (DNA): TGTGCCAGCAGCTTAGTCCCTCTAGCGGGTTTTGTAAATGAGCAGTTCTTC. This gives the protein CASSLVPLAGFVNEQFF. Looking up the rest from reference TRBV7-2 and TRBJ2-1 gives the full variable domain: GAGVSQSPSNKVTEKGKDVELRCDPISGHTALYWYRQSLGQGLEFLIYFQGNSAPDKSGLPSDRFSAERTGGSVSTLTIQRTQQEDSAVYLCASSLVPLAGFVNEQFFGPGTRLTVL.

A word on this clonotype: A read error is possible here, since a much larger clone lies one base away. The chain uses TRBV18 and TRBJ2-7, with 9 nucleotides matching TRBD2. Per germline, CDR1 KGHSH and CDR2 LQKENI. This CDR3 contains 15 residues. With V trimmed by 3 bases and J by 7 bases, 10 bases remained unmatched. The CDR3 protein is CASSPVGLANNEQYF. DNA of the CDR3: TGTGCCAGCTCACCGGTTGGACTAGCGAACAATGAGCAGTACTTC.

About this clonotype: This may arise from a read error, as a much more abundant clone is one base away. The CDR3 coding sequence is TGTGCCATCCCTGACGACGATGAGCAGTTCTTC. It yields the protein CAIPDDDEQFF. The V call is TRBV10-3, the J call TRBJ2-1; D unclear. This CDR3 has 11 amino acids. V was trimmed by 8 bases and J by 8 bases, leaving 10 bases between them. CDR1 ENHRY and CDR2 SYGVKD come from the germline V gene.

This clonotype has more than one count but fewer than ten. Mismatch with germline at one junction end may stem from a read error. The genes are TRBV12-3 or TRBV12-4 and TRBJ1-1; no clear D. This CDR3 contains 12 residues. The DNA for the CDR3 is TGTGCCAGCAGTTTAGGTAACAATGAAGCTTTCTTT. Its translation: CASSLGNNEAFF.

The chain employs TRBV12-3 or TRBV12-4 and TRBJ1-2; D remains unclear. Trimming cost V 6 bases and J 10 bases, with 15 bases left between them. CDR3 size: 12 residues. CDR3 coding DNA: TGTGCCAGCAGCCCCCCCGGAAGGTTCTACACCTTC. Amino acid sequence: CASSPPGRFYTF.